The sample holds a few counts of the clone carrying this T cell receptor beta chain. The sample is drawn from a study of identical twins. TCRdb reanalysed the 5' RACE reads using MiXCR and keeps one entry per CDR3 protein. The repertoire has some 260,000 distinct CDR3 sequences, around 15% of them found once; the top ten carry around 8.3%. This CDR3 has 15 amino acids. V lost 4 bases and J lost 5; bases outside the gene matches: 7. Germline V gene data show CDR1 as SEHNR and CDR2 as FQNEAQ (reference sequence). The chain is built from TRBV7-9 and TRBJ2-3; 9 bases are shared with TRBD2. This receptor was taken from a woman aged 18-35 years in good health. What was sequenced was memory (CD45RO+) T cells sorted from blood. CDR3 nucleotides: TGTGCCAGCAGCTCCGAAGCGGGAGGAGGAGATACGCAGTATTTT. This encodes CASSSEAGGGDTQYF.